This T cell receptor (beta chain) originates from a study of CD8 T cells in Susac syndrome. Whole-study findings and limits: The study's TCR sequencing and HLA analysis drew on a certain number of individuals. That number was acknowledged as relatively small.

On this clonotype: Its antigen is still unknown.

Germline V gene sequence: CDR1 GTSNPN, CDR2 SVGIG (reference sequence). CDR3 size: 15 residues. Trimming at V came to 1 base and at J to 6 bases, leaving 8 bases not matched to a gene. An amount of RNA that ranged from roughly 0.5 to 1 ug was reverse transcribed with random hexamers. Amplification of TCR beta CDR3 across 54 Vbeta and 13 Jbeta was performed with immunoSEQ multiplex PCR. TCRdb recomputed calls from the immunoSEQ multiplex PCR reads with MiXCR, one row per CDR3 protein. The table has roughly 200,000 distinct CDR3 sequences, roughly 95% seen once. Sequencing of TCR beta was undertaken in CD8+ and CD4+ T cells derived from blood. Purification of the CD8+ and CD4+ T cells relied on negative isolation, and TEMRA cells underwent FACS enrichment.

Sequences were obtained from CD4+ T cells from PBMCs. This TCR came from a human donor in good health. J is TRBJ2-3 and V is TRBV30, with TRBD1 identical over 9 bases. Here the CDR3 reads CAWSAPGQGADTQYF. CDR3 DNA: TGTGCCTGGAGTGCGCCGGGACAGGGTGCCGATACGCAGTATTTT.